This TCR beta chain was identified in a study of blood T cells in healthy people across ages. V gave up 5 bases and J gave up 4 bases; unmatched junction bases: 5. CDR3 length: 14 residues. Germline V CDR1 and CDR2: SGHKS, YYEKEE (reference sequence). The second PCR ran about 6 to 12 cycles with a sample-barcoded 5' primer and J-beta primers. Each CDR3 protein is one row after TCRdb ran MiXCR on the 5' RACE reads. The sample lists around 800,000 distinct CDR3 sequences; roughly 24% were seen once. This clonotype came up many times. Each individual donor underwent a draw of ten milliliters of peripheral blood. These data are also associated with another study on T cells of mothers and their children. That work states: cDNA was synthesized from all extracted RNA at around 1.6 ug per reaction. Reads recorded for TCR beta CDR3 numbered over 8.5 million per mother and several million per child.

The receptor comes from a boy younger than 18 in good health. V usage is TRBV5-5 and J usage is TRBJ2-7; 11 bases map to TRBD1. Sequenced: blood. Here the CDR3 reads CASSFGTGGYEQYF. CDR3 nucleotides: TGTGCCAGCAGTTTCGGGACAGGGGGTTACGAGCAGTACTTC.